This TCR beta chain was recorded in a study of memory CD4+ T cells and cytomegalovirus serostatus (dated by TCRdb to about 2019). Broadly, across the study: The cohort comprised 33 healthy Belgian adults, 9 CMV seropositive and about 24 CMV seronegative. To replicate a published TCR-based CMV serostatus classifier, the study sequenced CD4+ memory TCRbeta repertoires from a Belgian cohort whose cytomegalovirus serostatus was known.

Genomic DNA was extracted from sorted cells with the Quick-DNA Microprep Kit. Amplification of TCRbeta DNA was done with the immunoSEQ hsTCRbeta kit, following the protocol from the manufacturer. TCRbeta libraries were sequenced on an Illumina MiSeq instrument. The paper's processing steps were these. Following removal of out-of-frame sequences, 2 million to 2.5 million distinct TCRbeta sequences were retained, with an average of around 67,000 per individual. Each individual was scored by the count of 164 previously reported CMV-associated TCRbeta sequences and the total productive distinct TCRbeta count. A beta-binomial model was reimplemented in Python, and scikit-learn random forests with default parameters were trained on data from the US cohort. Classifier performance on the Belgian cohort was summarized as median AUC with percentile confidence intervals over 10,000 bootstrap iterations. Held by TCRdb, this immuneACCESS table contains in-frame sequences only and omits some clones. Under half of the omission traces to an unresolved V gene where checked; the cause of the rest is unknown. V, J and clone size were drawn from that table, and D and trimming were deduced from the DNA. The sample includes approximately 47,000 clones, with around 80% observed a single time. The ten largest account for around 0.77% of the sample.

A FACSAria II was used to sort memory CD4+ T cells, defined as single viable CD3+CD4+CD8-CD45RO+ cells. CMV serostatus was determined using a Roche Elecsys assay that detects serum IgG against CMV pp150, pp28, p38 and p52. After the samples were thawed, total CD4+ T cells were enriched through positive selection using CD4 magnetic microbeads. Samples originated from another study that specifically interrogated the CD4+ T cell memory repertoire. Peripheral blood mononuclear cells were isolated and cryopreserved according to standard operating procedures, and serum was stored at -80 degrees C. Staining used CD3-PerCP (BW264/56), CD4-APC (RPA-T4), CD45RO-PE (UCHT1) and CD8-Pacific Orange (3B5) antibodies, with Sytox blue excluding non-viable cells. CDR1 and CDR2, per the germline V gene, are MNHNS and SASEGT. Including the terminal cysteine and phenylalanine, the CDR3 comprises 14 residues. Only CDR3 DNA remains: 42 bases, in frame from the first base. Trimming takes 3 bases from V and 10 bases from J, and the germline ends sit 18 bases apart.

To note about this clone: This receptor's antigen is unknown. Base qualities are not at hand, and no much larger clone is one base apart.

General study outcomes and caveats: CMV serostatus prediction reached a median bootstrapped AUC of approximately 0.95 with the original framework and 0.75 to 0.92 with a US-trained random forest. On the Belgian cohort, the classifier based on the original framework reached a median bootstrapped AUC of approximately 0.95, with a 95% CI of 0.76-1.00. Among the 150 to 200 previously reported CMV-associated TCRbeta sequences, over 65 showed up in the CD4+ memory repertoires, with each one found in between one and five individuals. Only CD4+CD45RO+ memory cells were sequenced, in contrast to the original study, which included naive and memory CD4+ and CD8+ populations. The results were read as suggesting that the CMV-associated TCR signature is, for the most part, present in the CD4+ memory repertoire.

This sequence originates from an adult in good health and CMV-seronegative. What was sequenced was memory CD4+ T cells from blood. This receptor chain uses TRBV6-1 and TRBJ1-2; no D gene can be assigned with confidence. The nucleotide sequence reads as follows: TGTGCCAGCAGTGAGCGATTAGCAGTTCGTGCCTACACCTTC. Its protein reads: CASSERLAVRAYTF.